Given below is one T cell receptor (beta chain) in context. The specificity of this receptor is unknown. The record has no base qualities; no much larger clone is one base away. This sample is part of a study of cytomegalovirus exposure and HLA in healthy donors (dated by TCRdb to 2016 to 2017). Background for the entire study: The 666 repertoires of the first cohort and the 95 to 150 validation repertoires were produced on the same platform, according to a later analysis. The aim of the study was to test whether cataloging public T cell receptors could identify signatures of past pathogen exposure. A separate validation cohort of 90 to 150 different subjects was used in addition to the approximately 700-subject first cohort. To predict cytomegalovirus infection status, the study brought together high-throughput TCR immunosequencing, statistical association of individual TCRs with disease status, and machine learning. Paper-wide results and their limitations: While some public TCRs were present in many individuals, most TCR sequences turned up only very rarely across donors. In vitro tests confirmed that a few of the cytomegalovirus-associated TCR beta chains recognize cytomegalovirus antigens. In both the original and validation cohorts, the classifier was reported to diagnose cytomegalovirus status with high specificity and sensitivity. The validation cohort had no HLA typing available for a later analysis, so co-occurrence within that cohort was assessed over all 120 or so repertoires. The authors suggested that the approach could potentially be generalized to other disease states and immunological phenotypes. Subsequent analysis determined that TCRs grouped into clusters in the first cohort also showed a tendency toward co-occurrence across the 90 to 150 validation repertoires, and about 94% of cluster scores exceeded 0. In the study, some 160 TCR beta chains were listed as associated with cytomegalovirus.

The protocol used for the library was the immunoSEQ multiplex PCR assay. For the original study's pipeline: A statistical classification framework was developed to diagnose cytomegalovirus status using the catalog of TCR beta chain sequences. This is the immuneACCESS table as TCRdb keeps it, with only in-frame sequences that have V and J called. A part of the clones is gone; compared with another copy, unresolved V genes explain less than half, and the rest is unexplained. V, J and clone size were drawn from that table, and D and trimming were deduced from the DNA. Here the sample has 50,000 or so clones; roughly 94% occur a single time. Clones ranked in the top ten supply 2% to 2.5% of the sample. Separate from the approximately 700-subject first cohort, the validation cohort of some 130 subjects was the group to which the donors belonged. The germline ends are 14 bases apart after V is trimmed by 3 bases and J by 3 bases. The germline V gene (reference sequence) provides CDR1 WNHNN and CDR2 SYGVQD. CDR3 length: 15 amino acids, cysteine to phenylalanine. Only the CDR3 region is kept as DNA, spanning 45 bases read in frame from base 1.

Sequencing used PBMCs. The chain couples TRBV10-1 to TRBJ1-1; the D gene remains uncertain. This receptor was taken from a man younger than 35 in good health and CMV-seronegative. The nucleotide sequence is given as TGCGCCAGCAGTGATGGAATGTTGCGGGACACTGAAGCTTTCTTT. Its translation reads: CASSDGMLRDTEAFF.